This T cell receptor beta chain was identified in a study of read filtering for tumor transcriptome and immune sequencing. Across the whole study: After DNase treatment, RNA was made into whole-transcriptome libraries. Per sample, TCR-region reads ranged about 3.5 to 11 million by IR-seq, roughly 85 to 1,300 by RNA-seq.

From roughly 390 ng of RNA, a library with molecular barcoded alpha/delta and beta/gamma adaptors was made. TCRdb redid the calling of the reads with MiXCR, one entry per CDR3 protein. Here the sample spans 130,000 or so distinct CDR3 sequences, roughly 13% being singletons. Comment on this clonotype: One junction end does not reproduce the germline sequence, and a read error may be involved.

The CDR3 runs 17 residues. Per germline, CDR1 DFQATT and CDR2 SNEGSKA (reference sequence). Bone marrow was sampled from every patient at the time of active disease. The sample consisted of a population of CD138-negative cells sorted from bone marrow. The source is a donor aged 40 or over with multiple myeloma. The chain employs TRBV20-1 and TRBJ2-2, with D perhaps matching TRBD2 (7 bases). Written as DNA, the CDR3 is TGCAGGGCGCGAGGGGGGGCACGCCTTGGAAACACCGGGGTGCTGTTTTTT. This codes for CRARGGARLGNTGVLFF.